Described below is a single T cell receptor beta chain sequence and its context. Its cognate antigen is unknown. This CDR3 region has 15 residues. Germline lookup yields CDR1 MDHEN and CDR2 SYDVKM. Trimming cost V 2 bases and J 1 base, with 9 bases left between them. TCRdb independently ran MiXCR on the reads; one entry per CDR3 protein. The profile covers around 800,000 distinct CDR3 sequences, with about 33% appearing a single time and 9.5% to 15% taken by the ten largest. The data originate from a study of T cell repertoires in cytomegalovirus infection. Study results and limitations: Clonotype analysis showed dominance of the ex vivo response by HLA-C-restricted CMV-specific TCR beta clonotypes. Summed public TCR beta family frequency identified CMV carriers bearing the relevant HLA.

This sample comprised cultured CD8+ T cells from PBMCs, obtained from culture after CMV antigen stimulation. This clonotype was sampled from a human donor in good health (CMV status not recorded). Some clones in this sample may be carry-over from other donors' samples. The chain employs TRBV28 and TRBJ2-1; D possibly corresponds to TRBD2 (5 bases). CDR3: CASSLLEGSYNEQFF. CDR3 coding DNA: TGTGCCAGCAGTTTACTAGAGGGATCCTACAATGAGCAGTTCTTC.